This TCR beta chain was sequenced in a study of blood T cells in healthy people across ages. Looking at the study overall: The template switching approach captured approximately one barcoded beta molecule for every two T cells.

The CDR3 spans 15 residues. The trim removed 6 bases at V and 1 base at J, leaving 8 bases unmatched. Then a second PCR, running roughly 7 to 11 cycles, was carried out with a sample-barcoded 5' primer and a J-beta primer mix. A template-switch adaptor with 12 random nucleotides tagged each cDNA molecule. TCRdb independently ran MiXCR on the 5' RACE reads; one entry per CDR3 protein. The sample has more than 900,000 distinct CDR3 sequences; 25% are singletons. This clonotype was detected only a few times. These data also formed part of another study, on T cells of mothers and their children. As reported in that work: Over 9.5 million reads per mother and roughly 3 million per child were obtained.

This TCR was sampled from a girl under 10 years old in good health. Sequencing input: blood. The genes are TRBV12-3 or TRBV12-4 and TRBJ1-2; 7 bases match TRBD1. Written as DNA, the CDR3 is TGTGCCAGCAGACCGCAGGGGGGTAATAACTATGGCTACACCTTC. Protein product: CASRPQGGNNYGYTF.